The 20 T cell receptor beta chains presented below share a single source sample, sequenced in a study of T-cell reconstitution after alpha-beta-depleted transplantation in children. Preparation of the TCRbeta library used unique molecular identifiers. TCRdb analysed the PCR reads with MiXCR anew, one entry per CDR3 protein. The sample shows more than 200,000 distinct CDR3 sequences, more than 20% of them seen only once. Sequenced here: PBMCs, sampled before TCRalphabeta/CD19-depleted stem cell transplant. These receptors all stem from a girl aged 2-10 years with Fanconi anemia, due to receive a stem cell transplant.

This clonotype showed up many times. The chain carries TRBV3-1 and TRBJ2-1, with D tentatively TRBD2 (6 bases). The V gene lost 4 bases and the J gene lost 5 bases, with 9 bases spanning the gap. The CDR3 length is 13 residues. In germline, CDR1 is LGHDT, CDR2 YNNKEL (reference sequence). The CDR3 DNA reads TGTGCCAGCAGCCGCAGACTAGACAATGAGCAGTTCTTC. Its translation is CASSRRLDNEQFF.

This clonotype was seen repeatedly, ten times or more. The chain carries TRBV4-1 and TRBJ2-1; no clear D gene. Trimming took off 4 bases at V and 10 bases at J, with 11 bases between the two ends. CDR1 is MGHRA, CDR2 YSYEKL, per germline. The CDR3 runs 12 residues. The CDR3 DNA follows: TGCGCCAGCAGCCTACTTGGTGGGGAGCAGTTCTTC. Its protein product is CASSLLGGEQFF.

This clonotype has a count of ten or more. This rearrangement joins TRBV20-1 to TRBJ2-7, with 9 bases matching TRBD2. Germline V gene data show CDR1 as DFQATT and CDR2 as SNEGSKA (reference sequence). The CDR3 sequence is 14 residues long. Trimming cost V 0 bases and J 6 bases; bases outside gene matches: 6. The CDR3 loop reads CSARDTSGRTEQYF. The CDR3 DNA is TGCAGTGCTAGAGATACCAGCGGGAGGACCGAGCAGTACTTC.

This clonotype was detected a few times. The chain joins TRBV29-1 to TRBJ1-2; D is perhaps TRBD1 (6 bases). Germline V gives CDR1 SQVTM, CDR2 ANQGSEA. The V end was cut by 2 bases, the J end by 8 bases, with 12 bases between. The CDR3 is 12 amino acids. Here the CDR3 reads CSVERDILGYTF. The CDR3 nucleotides read TGCAGCGTTGAACGGGACATTTTAGGCTACACCTTC.

This clonotype was counted at least ten times. This chain connects TRBV15 to TRBJ2-2; no reliable D call. Looked up from germline, CDR1 is LNHNV and CDR2 is YYDKDF (reference sequence). The CDR3 length is 16 residues. V was pared by 1 base and J by 2 bases, with 11 bases between. The CDR3 DNA reads as TGTGCCACCAGCAGAGGTTTACTCATAAACACCGGGGAGCTGTTTTTT. This gives the protein CATSRGLLINTGELFF.

This clonotype has more than one count but fewer than ten. The chain has TRBV14 and TRBJ2-3; the D gene could be TRBD1 or TRBD2 (5 bases each). The V gene's germline CDR1 is SGHDN and CDR2 FVKESK. The CDR3 totals 15 residues. Trimming shortened V by 5 bases and J by 2 bases, and 14 bases separated the two germline ends. The CDR3 spells CASSNPGPYTDTQYF. CDR3 DNA: TGTGCCAGCAGCAATCCGGGACCATACACAGATACGCAGTATTTT.

The J gene is TRBJ2-7, the V gene TRBV20-1; D is uncertain. This CDR3 is built from 14 residues. From germline, CDR1 is DFQATT and CDR2 SNEGSKA (reference sequence). V shed 1 base and J shed 3 bases, with 13 bases lying between them. CDR3 coding DNA: TGCAGTGCTAGAGGGATCGACACCCACTACGAGCAGTACTTC. Translation: CSARGIDTHYEQYF.

The chain is built from TRBV5-3 and TRBJ2-1; 8 bases are a match to TRBD1. TRBV5-3 is an ORF, with its function uncertain. Unmatched junction bases numbered 3, after V lost 0 bases and J lost 4 bases. This CDR3 is 15 amino acids long. In nucleotides, the CDR3 is TGTGCCAGAAGCTTGGACAGGGGGAAATACAATGAGCAGTTCTTC. As protein: CARSLDRGKYNEQFF.

The chain uses TRBV2 and TRBJ2-7; no firm D call. The length of the CDR3 is 14 residues. Deletions cut 8 bases from V and 2 bases from J, with 16 bases between. CDR1 and CDR2 from the germline V gene are SNHLY and FYNNEI. CDR3 protein: CASLPRLFTYEQYF. The CDR3 DNA reads as TGTGCCAGCCTCCCCCGACTGTTTACCTACGAGCAGTACTTC. Complete variable domain (other parts from reference TRBV2 and TRBJ2-7): EPEVTQTPSHQVTQMGQEVILRCVPISNHLYFYWYRQILGQKVEFLVSFYNNEISEKSEIFDDQFSVERPDGSNFTLKIRSTKLEDSAMYFCASLPRLFTYEQYFGPGTRLTVT.

This clonotype came up many times. The chain combines TRBV27 with TRBJ2-6, with D possibly TRBD2 on 5 matching bases. With 0 bases removed from V and 0 bases from J, the gap between germline ends came to 9 bases. The CDR3 has 17 amino acids. The germline gives CDR1 MNHEY, CDR2 SMNVEV (reference sequence). The CDR3 nucleotides read TGTGCCAGCAGTTTATCGCACGGGGACTCTGGGGCCAACGTCCTGACTTTC. Its protein product is CASSLSHGDSGANVLTF.

A few counts support this clonotype. The chain combines TRBV20-1 with TRBJ1-5; D might be TRBD1 (5 bases). There are 12 residues in the CDR3. Trimming left V 6 bases short and J 2 bases short, with 8 bases between. Looked up from germline, CDR1 is DFQATT and CDR2 is SNEGSKA (reference sequence). CDR3 nucleotides: TGCAGTGCGCAGACAGGCAATCAGCCCCAGCATTTT. Its protein product is CSAQTGNQPQHF.

V usage is TRBV7-6 and J usage is TRBJ2-3, with D possibly matching TRBD2 (5 bases). V was shortened by 5 bases and J by 0 bases, with 15 bases between the two germline ends. The V gene's germline CDR1 is SGHVS and CDR2 FNYEAQ. The CDR3 spans 16 residues. The CDR3 bases are TGTGCCAGCAGCCGGGGTCCTTGGCGAAGCACAGATACGCAGTATTTT. Amino acid sequence: CASSRGPWRSTDTQYF.

The chain couples TRBV29-1 to TRBJ2-7; D gene unclear. Germline V CDR1 and CDR2: SQVTM, ANQGSEA. This CDR3 has 12 amino acids. The germline V and J ends were trimmed by 5 bases and 1 base, with 9 bases remaining between them. The CDR3 nucleotides are TGCAGCGTTAGAGGAGCTTCCTACGAGCAGTACTTC. Its translation is CSVRGASYEQYF.

The sample holds many counts of this clonotype. The J gene is TRBJ2-3, the V gene TRBV21-1; the table's D call, TRBD2, was not checked against the DNA. TRBV21-1 is annotated as a pseudogene. The CDR3 totals 15 residues. Here the CDR3 DNA reads TGTGCCAGCAGCAATGGACCTTTGAGGGCAGATACGCAGTATTTT. As protein: CASSNGPLRADTQYF.

This clonotype was counted at least ten times. This chain connects TRBV20-1 to TRBJ2-1; TRBD2 agrees at 7 bases. The V gene end was trimmed by 4 bases and the J gene end by 2 bases; junction bases not matched to a gene: 5. The length of the CDR3 is 14 residues. Germline V gives CDR1 DFQATT, CDR2 SNEGSKA (reference sequence). CDR3 protein: CSATPAGTYNEQFF. The CDR3 DNA follows: TGCAGTGCTACCCCAGCGGGAACCTACAATGAGCAGTTCTTC.

This clonotype was seen many times. This sequence joins TRBV2 and TRBJ2-1, with 13 bases aligning to TRBD2. J lost 8 bases, V lost 6 bases, and 1 base had no gene match. Germline CDR1 reads SNHLY; CDR2 reads FYNNEI. The CDR3 has 13 amino acids. CDR3 DNA: TGTGCCAGCAGGGGACTAGCGGGGTATGAGCAGTTCTTC. This sequence encodes CASRGLAGYEQFF. Together with reference TRBV2 and TRBJ2-1, the CDR3 gives the full variable domain: EPEVTQTPSHQVTQMGQEVILRCVPISNHLYFYWYRQILGQKVEFLVSFYNNEISEKSEIFDDQFSVERPDGSNFTLKIRSTKLEDSAMYFCASRGLAGYEQFFGPGTRLTVL.

This clonotype was seen only a few times. J is TRBJ2-2 and V is TRBV5-1, with D perhaps matching TRBD1 (5 bases). V was clipped by 6 bases and J by 0 bases, with 15 bases between them. Germline V CDR1 and CDR2: SGHRS, YFSETQ. The CDR3 consists of 16 residues. CDR3 region: CASTRVQNANTGELFF. DNA for the CDR3: TGCGCCAGCACCAGGGTACAGAACGCGAACACCGGGGAGCTGTTTTTT.

This clonotype occurred once. This rearrangement joins TRBV6-1 to TRBJ2-7, with 9 bases aligning to TRBD1. This CDR3 has 15 amino acids. The germline CDR1 and CDR2 sequences are MNHNS and SASEGT. With V trimmed by 6 bases and J by 1 base, 7 bases remained unmatched. In nucleotides, the CDR3 is TGTGCCAGCAGCCTCGAGGGACAGGGTTCCTACGAGCAGTACTTC. Amino acids: CASSLEGQGSYEQYF.

This clonotype appeared once. V gene TRBV18 combines with J gene TRBJ2-1, with 9 bases lining up with TRBD2. There are 16 residues in the CDR3. J gave up 7 bases and V 5 bases, and 12 bases lay outside the gene matches. CDR1 and CDR2 from the germline V gene are KGHSH and LQKENI. The CDR3 nucleotides read TGTGCCAGCTCAGCCACGGCGGGAGGGCCACGGAATGAGCAGTTCTTC. Residues: CASSATAGGPRNEQFF.

The chain carries TRBV5-1 and TRBJ2-1; no definite D call. Germline V gene sequence: CDR1 SGHRS, CDR2 YFSETQ. V lost 0 bases to trimming and J lost 8 bases, with 12 bases between them. This CDR3 is built from 14 residues. The CDR3 sequence: CASSLGLLKHEQFF. Here the CDR3 DNA reads TGCGCCAGCAGCTTGGGACTTCTAAAGCATGAGCAGTTCTTC.